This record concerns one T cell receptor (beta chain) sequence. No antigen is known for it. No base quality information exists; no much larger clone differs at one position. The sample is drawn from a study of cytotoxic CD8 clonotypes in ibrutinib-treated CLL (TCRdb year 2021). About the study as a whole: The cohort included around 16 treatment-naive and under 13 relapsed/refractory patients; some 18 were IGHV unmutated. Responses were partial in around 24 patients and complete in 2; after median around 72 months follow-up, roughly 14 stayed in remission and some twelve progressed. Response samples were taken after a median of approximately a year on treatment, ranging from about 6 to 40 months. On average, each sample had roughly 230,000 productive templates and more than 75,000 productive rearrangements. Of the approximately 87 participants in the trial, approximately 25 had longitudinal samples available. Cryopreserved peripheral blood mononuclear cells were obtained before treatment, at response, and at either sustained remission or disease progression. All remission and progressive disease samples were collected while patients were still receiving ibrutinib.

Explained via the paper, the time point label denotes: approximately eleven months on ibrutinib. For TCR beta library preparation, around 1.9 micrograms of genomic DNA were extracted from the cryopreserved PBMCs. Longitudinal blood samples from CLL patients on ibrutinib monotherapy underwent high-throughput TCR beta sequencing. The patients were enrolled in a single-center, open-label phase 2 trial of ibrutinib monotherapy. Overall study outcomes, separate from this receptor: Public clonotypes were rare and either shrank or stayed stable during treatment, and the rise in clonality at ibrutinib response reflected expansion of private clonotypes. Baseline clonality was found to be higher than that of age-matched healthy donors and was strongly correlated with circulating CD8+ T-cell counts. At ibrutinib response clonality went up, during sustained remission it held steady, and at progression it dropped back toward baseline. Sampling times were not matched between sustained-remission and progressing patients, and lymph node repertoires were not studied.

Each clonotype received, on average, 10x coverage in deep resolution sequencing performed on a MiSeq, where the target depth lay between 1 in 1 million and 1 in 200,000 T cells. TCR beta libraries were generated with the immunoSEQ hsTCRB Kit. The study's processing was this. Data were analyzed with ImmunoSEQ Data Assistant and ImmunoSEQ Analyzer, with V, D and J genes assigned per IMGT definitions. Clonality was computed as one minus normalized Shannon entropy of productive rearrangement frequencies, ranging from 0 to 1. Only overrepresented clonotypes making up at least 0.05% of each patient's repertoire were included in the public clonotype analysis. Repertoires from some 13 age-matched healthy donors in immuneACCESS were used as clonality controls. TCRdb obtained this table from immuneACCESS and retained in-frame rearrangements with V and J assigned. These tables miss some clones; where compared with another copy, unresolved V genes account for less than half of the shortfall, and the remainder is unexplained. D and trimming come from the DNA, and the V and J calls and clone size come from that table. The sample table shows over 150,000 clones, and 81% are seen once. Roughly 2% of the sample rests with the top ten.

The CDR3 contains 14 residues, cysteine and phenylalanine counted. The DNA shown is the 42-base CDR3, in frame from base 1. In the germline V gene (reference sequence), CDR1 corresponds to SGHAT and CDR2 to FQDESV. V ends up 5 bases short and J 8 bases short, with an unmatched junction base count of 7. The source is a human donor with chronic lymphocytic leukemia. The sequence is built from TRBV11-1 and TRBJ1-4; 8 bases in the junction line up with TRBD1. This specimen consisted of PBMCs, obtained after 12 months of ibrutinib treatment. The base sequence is TGTGCCAGCAGCGTCGACAGGGGCGGAGAAAAACTGTTTTTT. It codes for CASSVDRGGEKLFF.